Shown below are 32 T cell receptor beta chains from a single sample sequenced in a study of T cell responses to AZD1222 COVID-19 vaccine. The method was immunoSEQ multiplex PCR; TCRdb's version includes in-frame clones alone and lacks a portion of them. The table shows roughly 48,000 clones, with 89% occurring only once. The sample here was peripheral blood, taken 28 days after the second AZD1222 dose. The receptors originated from an adult who received the AZD1222 COVID-19 vaccine.

The chain is built from TRBV7-9 and TRBJ2-3, with 9 bases aligning to TRBD2. Germline lookup yields CDR1 SEHNR and CDR2 FQNEAQ (reference sequence). The CDR3 has 15 residues. Trimming removed 5 bases from V and 0 bases from J; junction bases left unmatched: 3. CDR3 sequence: CASSPLAGSTDTQYF. CDR3 DNA: TGTGCCAGCAGCCCACTAGCGGGCAGCACAGATACGCAGTATTTT. The complete variable domain, with remaining parts taken from reference TRBV7-9 and TRBJ2-3, reads DTGVSQNPRHKITKRGQNVTFRCDPISEHNRLYWYRQTLGQGPEFLTYFQNEAQLEKSRLLSDRFSAERPKGSFSTLEIQRTEQGDSAMYLCASSPLAGSTDTQYFGPGTRLTVL.

This clone was observed a handful of times. The gene calls are TRBV10-3 and TRBJ1-1; D might be TRBD1 (6 bases). The ends were cut back, 6 bases at V and 7 bases at J, with 15 bases in the middle. The germline V gene encodes CDR1 ENHRY and CDR2 SYGVKD. The CDR3 runs 13 residues. CDR3 nucleotide sequence: TGTGCCATCAGAGGAGGGGGGGAAAATGAAGCTTTCTTT. Its translation: CAIRGGGENEAFF.

The chain links TRBV3-1 (or the pseudogene TRBV3-2) to TRBJ2-2; D ambiguous. Germline CDR1 and CDR2: LGHDT and YNNKEL (reference sequence). V lost 2 bases, J lost 2 bases, and 6 bases lay in between. This CDR3 contains 14 residues. The CDR3, as DNA: TGTGCCAGCAGCCAACTCAGAAACACCGGGGAGCTGTTTTTT. Amino acid sequence: CASSQLRNTGELFF.

DNA for the CDR3: TGCGCCAGCAGCTCCGGGTGGATGGGCGGAAATTCCTACGAGCAGTACTTC. This sequence encodes CASSSGWMGGNSYEQYF. V usage is TRBV5-1 and J usage is TRBJ2-7, with D unresolved. CDR1 SGHRS and CDR2 YFSETQ come from the germline V gene. The CDR3 length is 17 residues. V lost 3 bases to trimming and J lost 1 base, with 20 bases between them.

V is TRBV6-2 or TRBV6-3 and J is TRBJ1-2; no clear D gene. The CDR3 runs 14 residues. CDR1 and CDR2 (germline): MNHEY, SVGEGT. V gave up 5 bases and J gave up 4 bases, with 14 bases separating them. The CDR3 sequence: CASSDPGQLYGYTF. DNA of the CDR3: TGTGCCAGCAGTGACCCCGGGCAGCTCTATGGCTACACCTTC.

V usage is TRBV5-6 and J usage is TRBJ2-3, with a possible D match to TRBD1 (6 bases). V was pared by 4 bases and J by 0 bases, with 12 bases between. The CDR3 runs 15 residues. From germline, CDR1 is SGHDT and CDR2 YYEEEE. CDR3 sequence (DNA): TGTGCCAGCAGCGATGGGACACTTAGCACAGATACGCAGTATTTT. Translation gives CASSDGTLSTDTQYF. The full variable domain, with the rest looked up from reference TRBV5-6 and TRBJ2-3, is DAGVTQSPTHLIKTRGQQVTLRCSPKSGHDTVSWYQQALGQGPQFIFQYYEEEERQRGNFPDRFSGHQFPNYSSELNVNALLLGDSALYLCASSDGTLSTDTQYFGPGTRLTVL.

The chain couples TRBV19 to TRBJ2-2, with 8 positions matching TRBD1. Germline values: CDR1 LNHDA, CDR2 SQIVND (reference sequence). Trimming took 6 bases from V and 0 from J; bases not matched to a gene: 3. This CDR3 contains 15 residues. The CDR3 reads CASRPTGANTGELFF. For the CDR3, the DNA is TGTGCCAGTAGACCGACAGGGGCGAACACCGGGGAGCTGTTTTTT.

This chain uses TRBV9 with TRBJ2-4, with a possible D match to TRBD2 (5 bases). V was cut by 4 bases and J by 2 bases, with 19 bases left in between. CDR3 size: 17 residues. Germline lookup yields CDR1 SGDLS and CDR2 YYNGEE. The CDR3 bases are TGTGCCAGCAGCCCCAGAGGGTTGGTTTCCACCAAAAACATTCAGTACTTC. It encodes CASSPRGLVSTKNIQYF.

This chain connects TRBV11-2 to TRBJ2-7; D gene uncertain. From germline, CDR1 is SGHAT and CDR2 FQNNGV. The CDR3 consists of 14 residues. Trimming removed 1 base at V and 3 bases at J, with 10 bases between. CDR3 residues: CASSLATFYYEQYF. CDR3 DNA sequence: TGTGCCAGCAGCTTAGCGACTTTCTACTACGAGCAGTACTTC.

The rearrangement uses TRBV7-9 and TRBJ2-7, with 7 bases matching TRBD1. The CDR3 has 14 residues. Trimming removed 1 base from V and 3 bases from J; junction bases left unmatched: 3. The germline gives CDR1 SEHNR, CDR2 FQNEAQ (reference sequence). For the CDR3, the DNA is TGTGCCAGCAGCTTAGGGACAGGCATCTACGAGCAGTACTTC. Its protein product is CASSLGTGIYEQYF.

The chain couples TRBV18 to TRBJ2-4; the D call may be TRBD1 or TRBD2 (5 bases each). The germline V gene encodes CDR1 KGHSH and CDR2 LQKENI. This CDR3 comprises 17 residues. Trimming stripped 3 bases from V and 7 bases from J, with 22 bases between. CDR3 loop: CASSPDFEGSGWNIQYF. The DNA of the CDR3 is TGTGCCAGCTCACCGGACTTTGAGGGGTCAGGGTGGAACATTCAGTACTTC.

This sequence joins TRBV5-1 and TRBJ1-2; 9 bases are a match to TRBD1. The V segment lost 4 bases and the J segment 5 bases; nucleotides outside the gene matches: 15. Germline CDR1 reads SGHRS; CDR2 reads YFSETQ. The CDR3 totals 17 residues. The CDR3 bases are TGCGCCAGCAGCCCGGAGCTGTCCGGACAGGGGATTTATGGCTACACCTTC. Residues: CASSPELSGQGIYGYTF.

CDR3 coding DNA: TGTGCCAGCAGTGAGGGCTCTGGGGCCAACGTCCTGACTTTC. Translating it yields CASSEGSGANVLTF. The V call is TRBV6-4, the J call TRBJ2-6; D is unclear. This CDR3 has 14 amino acids. Germline CDR1 reads MRHNA; CDR2 reads SNTAGT. Trimming cost V 3 bases and J 0 bases, with 3 bases left between them.

This clone was seen only a few times. This chain links TRBV7-9 with TRBJ1-1; D might be TRBD1 (5 bases). Germline V gene data show CDR1 as SEHNR and CDR2 as FQNEAQ (reference sequence). Between the trimmed V and J ends, which lost 5 bases and 4 bases, there was a span of 11 bases. CDR3 length: 13 amino acids. CDR3 in DNA: TGTGCCAGCAGCCCTATGGGGGGCACTGAAGCTTTCTTT. This codes for CASSPMGGTEAFF.

The genes are TRBV4-1 and TRBJ2-3, with D maybe TRBD1 (6 bases). This CDR3 has 16 residues. V shed 4 bases and J shed 0 bases, with 14 bases lying between them. Looked up from germline, CDR1 is MGHRA and CDR2 is YSYEKL. The CDR3 DNA reads TGCGCCAGCAGCCCCTTGGGACAACCTAGCACAGATACGCAGTATTTT. It is translated as CASSPLGQPSTDTQYF.

This rearrangement joins TRBV29-1 to TRBJ1-2; D may be TRBD1 (6 bases). The CDR3 consists of 13 residues. CDR1 is SQVTM, CDR2 ANQGSEA, per germline. The germline V and J ends were trimmed by 4 bases and 2 bases, with 11 bases remaining between them. The DNA of the CDR3 is TGCAGCGTTGTGGGGGCAAGAAACTATGGCTACACCTTC. Protein sequence: CSVVGARNYGYTF.

CDR3 bases: TGCGCCAGCAGCCCAGGCACGGGTGGCTACGAGCAGTACTTC. Translating it yields CASSPGTGGYEQYF. The J gene is TRBJ2-7, the V gene TRBV5-1; the D is unclear. The CDR3 is 14 residues long. Per germline, CDR1 SGHRS and CDR2 YFSETQ. Trimming removed 4 bases from V and 3 bases from J, with 14 bases in between. The variable domain in full, completed from reference TRBV5-1 and TRBJ2-7, reads KAGVTQTPRYLIKTRGQQVTLSCSPISGHRSVSWYQQTPGQGLQFLFEYFSETQRNKGNFPGRFSGRQFSNSRSEMNVSTLELGDSALYLCASSPGTGGYEQYFGPGTRLTVT.

This clone was observed a few times. The rearrangement links TRBV27 to TRBJ1-1; perhaps TRBD1 as D (5 bases). Trimming cost V 3 bases and J 0 bases, with 17 bases left between them. CDR1 and CDR2 (germline): MNHEY, SMNVEV (reference sequence). CDR3 length: 17 amino acids. CDR3 bases: TGTGCCAGCAGTTTCGGGGGACCGGGTAGAATGAACACTGAAGCTTTCTTT. Protein product: CASSFGGPGRMNTEAFF.

The chain has TRBV6-5 and TRBJ2-7, with a possible D match to TRBD1 (6 bases). CDR1 is MNHEY and CDR2 is SVGAGI in the germline V gene. This CDR3 region has 14 residues. With 7 bases removed from V and 0 bases from J, the gap between germline ends came to 13 bases. Here the CDR3 DNA reads TGTGCCAGCACTCCTCGACAGGACTCCTACGAGCAGTACTTC. Translation: CASTPRQDSYEQYF.

The chain is built from TRBV6-5 and TRBJ1-1; no firm D call. Germline V lookup: CDR1 MNHEY, CDR2 SVGAGI. With 2 bases removed from V and 9 bases from J, the gap between germline ends came to 7 bases. CDR3 length equals 11 residues. The CDR3 loop is CASSYHGKAFF. The CDR3 DNA reads TGTGCCAGCAGTTACCACGGAAAAGCTTTCTTT.

Points on this clone: A read error may account for a junction end that differs from germline. The chain employs TRBV28 and TRBJ2-7; D gene unclear. CDR1 and CDR2 from the germline V gene are MDHEN and SYDVKM. This CDR3 contains 12 residues. CDR3 in amino acids: CASSSGRGVAHF. CDR3 DNA sequence: TGTGCCAGCAGCTCTGGCCGCGGAGTGGCTCACTTC.

The J gene is TRBJ1-1, the V gene TRBV5-1, with D unclear. The CDR3 extends over 13 amino acids. The germline gives CDR1 SGHRS, CDR2 YFSETQ. V was pared by 3 bases and J by 1 base, with 7 bases between. CDR3: CASSWAENTEAFF. CDR3 nucleotides: TGCGCCAGCAGCTGGGCAGAGAACACTGAAGCTTTCTTT.

The chain uses TRBV10-3 and TRBJ1-4; 9 nucleotides match TRBD1. CDR1 ENHRY and CDR2 SYGVKD come from the germline V gene. The CDR3 contains 15 residues. The J segment lost 6 bases and the V segment lost 0 bases, leaving 2 bases of the junction unmatched. The chain's CDR3 is CAISESDRGDEKLFF. The CDR3 coding sequence is TGTGCCATCAGTGAGTCGGACAGGGGAGATGAAAAACTGTTTTTT.

The V and J genes are TRBV29-1 and TRBJ1-1, with D unclear. Germline V gene sequence: CDR1 SQVTM, CDR2 ANQGSEA. The CDR3 spans 12 residues. V was cut by 0 bases and J by 10 bases, with 12 bases left in between. This chain's CDR3 is CSVEDSQVGAFF. In nucleotides, the CDR3 is TGCAGCGTTGAAGATTCCCAGGTAGGAGCTTTCTTT.

The CDR3 DNA follows: TGTGCCAGCAGTGAAACGGTAGATGGGACTCGCGGCGAGCAGTACTTC. Its translation: CASSETVDGTRGEQYF. The rearrangement links TRBV6-1 to TRBJ2-7, with D maybe TRBD2 (6 bases). V dropped 2 bases and J dropped 6 bases, with 20 bases sitting between them. CDR3 size: 16 residues. The germline V gene encodes CDR1 MNHNS and CDR2 SASEGT.

This clone was detected a few times. The gene calls are TRBV18 and TRBJ2-7; D is unclear. The CDR3 contains 14 residues. Germline CDR1 and CDR2: KGHSH and LQKENI. Trimming pared 0 bases from V and 4 bases from J, leaving 10 bases between. For the CDR3, the DNA is TGTGCCAGCTCACCACCGACTCCAAATTACGAGCAGTACTTC. The encoded protein is CASSPPTPNYEQYF. Based on the CDR3 plus reference TRBV18 and TRBJ2-7, the full variable domain is NAGVMQNPRHLVRRRGQEARLRCSPMKGHSHVYWYRQLPEEGLKFMVYLQKENIIDESGMPKERFSAEFPKEGPSILRIQQVVRGDSAAYFCASSPPTPNYEQYFGPGTRLTVT.

V is TRBV21-1 and J is TRBJ1-1. TRBV21-1 is a documented pseudogene. The CDR3 spans 15 residues. CDR3 DNA: TGTGCCAGCAGCAGCGGATCAAACGTGAACACTGAAGCTTTCTTT. It codes for CASSSGSNVNTEAFF.

V usage is TRBV11-2 and J usage is TRBJ1-6; D is unclear. With 1 base removed from V and 9 bases from J, the gap between germline ends came to 19 bases. CDR1 and CDR2 from the germline V gene are SGHAT and FQNNGV. This CDR3 has 17 amino acids. This CDR3 is CASSLVVGRNRGSPLHF. For the CDR3, the DNA is TGTGCCAGCAGCTTAGTAGTCGGGCGAAATCGAGGTTCACCCCTCCACTTT.

This chain joins TRBV15 and TRBJ1-5; D gene unclear. Trimming cost V 5 bases and J 3 bases, with 17 bases left between them. This CDR3 region has 16 residues. CDR1 and CDR2 from the germline V gene are LNHNV and YYDKDF (reference sequence). The CDR3 here is CATSDKGVGYNQPQHF. In DNA, the CDR3 is TGTGCCACCAGCGATAAAGGAGTCGGATACAATCAGCCCCAGCATTTT.

The chain has TRBV28 and TRBJ2-7, with a possible D match to TRBD2 (5 bases). CDR1 is MDHEN and CDR2 is SYDVKM in the germline V gene. This CDR3 has 14 amino acids. Trimming took 2 bases from V and 4 from J, leaving 12 bases between them. The CDR3 loop is CASSLDTRGYEQYF. The CDR3 region has the DNA TGTGCCAGCAGTTTAGACACACGAGGGTACGAGCAGTACTTC.

The chain has TRBV29-1 and TRBJ2-3, with D possibly being TRBD1 (5 bases). The germline V gene encodes CDR1 SQVTM and CDR2 ANQGSEA. This CDR3 contains 13 residues. V was pared by 5 bases and J by 0 bases, with 9 bases between. Written as DNA, the CDR3 is TGCAGCGTTTTCAGGGCAAGCACAGATACGCAGTATTTT. It translates to CSVFRASTDTQYF.

CDR3 region: CASSPNRVNYEQYF. As DNA, the CDR3 is TGTGCCAGCTCACCCAATCGGGTCAATTACGAGCAGTACTTC. This chain connects TRBV18 to TRBJ2-7, with D unresolved. V lost 3 bases, J lost 4 bases, and 13 bases lay in between. Germline V gene data show CDR1 as KGHSH and CDR2 as LQKENI. This CDR3 has 14 residues.